This record looks at one T cell receptor (beta chain) sequence and its context. Its antigen remains unidentified. The CDR3 totals 19 residues. Germline-derived CDR1 and CDR2 are SQVTM and ANQGSEA. V shed 2 bases, J shed 3 bases, and the junction held 11 bases outside the gene matches. PCR amplification relied on 60 Vbeta primers (plus 13 Jbeta primers). Profiled with immunoSEQ multiplex PCR; TCRdb holds only in-frame clones, not every one. The sample lists about 130,000 clones; 82% were seen once. The data are from a study of cytomegalovirus exposure and HLA in healthy donors. Study overall: An analysis done earlier identified around 100 million unique TCR beta sequences from approximately 200 million T cells. Broader study findings: Some TCR beta chains (around 160 of them) were listed as cytomegalovirus-associated. Another analysis was done later, and it associated around 16,000 TCR beta sequences with HLA alleles at 0.05 false discovery rate.

Sequencing used PBMCs. This TCR came from a boy younger than 18 in good health and CMV-seronegative. The V and J genes are TRBV29-1 and TRBJ2-3; 16 bases are shared with TRBD2. The CDR3 is CSVEKPGLAGGPWTDTQYF. In nucleotides, the CDR3 is TGCAGCGTTGAAAAGCCGGGACTAGCGGGAGGGCCATGGACAGATACGCAGTATTTT.